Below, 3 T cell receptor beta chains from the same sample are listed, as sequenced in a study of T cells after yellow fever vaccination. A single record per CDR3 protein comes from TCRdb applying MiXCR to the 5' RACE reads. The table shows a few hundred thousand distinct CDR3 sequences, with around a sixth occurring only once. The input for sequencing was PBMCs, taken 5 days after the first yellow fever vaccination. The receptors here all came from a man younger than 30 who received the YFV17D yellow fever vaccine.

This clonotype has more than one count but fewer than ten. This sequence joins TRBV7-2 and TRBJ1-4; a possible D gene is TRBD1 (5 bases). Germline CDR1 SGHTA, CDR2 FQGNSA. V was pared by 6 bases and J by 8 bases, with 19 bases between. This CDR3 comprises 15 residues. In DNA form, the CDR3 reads TGTGCCAGCAGACTATGGGGACTAGGGGACGAAAAACTGTTTTTT. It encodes CASRLWGLGDEKLFF.

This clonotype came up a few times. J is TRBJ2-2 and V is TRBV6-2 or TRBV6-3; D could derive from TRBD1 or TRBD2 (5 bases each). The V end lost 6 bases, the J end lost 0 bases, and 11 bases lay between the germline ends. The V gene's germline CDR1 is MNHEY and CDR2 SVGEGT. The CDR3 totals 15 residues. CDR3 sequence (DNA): TGTGCCAGCAGCCGGGACGTCGCGAACACCGGGGAGCTGTTTTTT. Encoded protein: CASSRDVANTGELFF.

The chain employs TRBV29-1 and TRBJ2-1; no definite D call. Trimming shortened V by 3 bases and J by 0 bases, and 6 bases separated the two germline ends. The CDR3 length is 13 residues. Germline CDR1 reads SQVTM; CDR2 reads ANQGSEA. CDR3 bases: TGCAGCGTTGACAGGAGCTCCTACAATGAGCAGTTCTTC. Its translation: CSVDRSSYNEQFF.